One and the same sample provided the 26 T cell receptor beta chains below, sequenced in a study of shared clonotypes between healthy human individuals. Using immunoSEQ multiplex PCR, the repertoire was profiled, and TCRdb retains in-frame clones only, with some absent. The sample comprises more than 1 million clones, around 78% of which are singletons, and under 0.6% rests with the top ten. What was sequenced was memory CD4+ T cells from PBMCs. Stated subset: CD45RA-negative fraction. These receptors all stem from a man aged 18 to 30 in good health. Some clones in this sample may be carry-over from other donors' samples.

The rearrangement joins TRBV5-1 to TRBJ1-2; TRBD1 aligns across 12 bases. This CDR3 comprises 15 residues. Germline trimming cut 0 bases from V and 6 bases from J; bases unmatched to any gene: 3. Germline V gives CDR1 SGHRS, CDR2 YFSETQ. DNA of the CDR3: TGCGCCAGCAGCTTGGACGGGACAGGGGGCAATGGCTACACCTTC. Translating it yields CASSLDGTGGNGYTF.

On this clone: This specimen includes other DNA sequences encoding the same CDR3. The V call is TRBV9, the J call TRBJ2-2; no clear D. Trimming cost V 0 bases and J 0 bases, with 6 bases left between them. In germline, CDR1 is SGDLS, CDR2 YYNGEE. The length of the CDR3 is 15 residues. The CDR3 DNA sequence: TGTGCCAGCAGCGTAGGTGGGACGAACACCGGGGAGCTGTTTTTT. This codes for CASSVGGTNTGELFF.

The V call is TRBV6-5, the J call TRBJ1-1; D is undetermined. V lost 0 bases, J lost 1 base, and 9 bases lay in between. Germline-derived CDR1 and CDR2 are MNHEY and SVGAGI. This CDR3 has 15 residues. The CDR3 coding sequence is TGTGCCAGCAGTTACTCGTATGTCCAGAACACTGAAGCTTTCTTT. It encodes CASSYSYVQNTEAFF.

In its sample, this clone was seen a few times. The V gene is TRBV7-9, the J gene TRBJ1-5, with D perhaps matching TRBD1 (5 bases). Trimming cost V 4 bases and J 6 bases, with 16 bases left between them. This CDR3 spans 15 amino acids. Germline CDR1 is SEHNR and CDR2 is FQNEAQ (reference sequence). CDR3 protein: CASSSGWDSGQPQHF. DNA for the CDR3: TGTGCCAGCAGCTCAGGATGGGACTCCGGTCAGCCCCAGCATTTT.

The chain carries TRBV6-6 and TRBJ2-1; D call uncertain. The germline gives CDR1 MNHNY, CDR2 SVGAGI (reference sequence). V lost 0 bases and J lost 12, with 9 bases in between. The CDR3 has 12 residues. CDR3 coding DNA: TGTGCCAGCAGTTACTCCCCTGGTGGGCAGTTCTTC. The encoded protein is CASSYSPGGQFF.

This clone has a single count. A read error is possible here, since a much larger clone lies one base away. This specimen includes other DNA sequences encoding the same CDR3. The chain is built from TRBV2 and TRBJ1-2; tentatively, D is TRBD1 (6 bases). In germline, CDR1 is SNHLY, CDR2 FYNNEI. This CDR3 has 12 amino acids. V lost 3 bases to trimming and J lost 5 bases, with 7 bases between them. In DNA, the CDR3 is TGTGCCAGCAGTGACAGGGGATATGGCTACACCTTC. Amino acids: CASSDRGYGYTF.

The chain carries TRBV5-1 and TRBJ2-3; maybe TRBD1 (6 bases). V was shortened by 7 bases and J by 1 base, with 16 bases between the two germline ends. This CDR3 has 15 residues. The germline V gene has CDR1 SGHRS and CDR2 YFSETQ. CDR3 nucleotide sequence: TGCGCCAGCGCCGCAGGGGTGGGGGGCACAGATACGCAGTATTTT. Translated, it gives CASAAGVGGTDTQYF.

CDR3 protein: CASSPGDTEAFF. CDR3 sequence (DNA): TGTGCCAGCAGCCCGGGGGATACTGAAGCTTTCTTT. The chain couples TRBV5-6 to TRBJ1-1, with D possibly TRBD1 on 5 matching bases. CDR3 length equals 12 residues. Germline-derived CDR1 and CDR2 are SGHDT and YYEEEE. With 4 bases removed from V and 5 bases from J, the gap between germline ends came to 9 bases.

The DNA for the CDR3 is TGTGCCTGGGGACTTCGTCAGCCCCAGCATTTT. This codes for CAWGLRQPQHF. The J gene is TRBJ1-5, the V gene TRBV30; D uncertain. The CDR3 totals 11 residues. Germline V gene lookup returns CDR1 GTSNPN and CDR2 SVGIG (reference sequence). Trimming took off 5 bases at V and 6 bases at J, with 8 bases between the two ends. Filled out from reference TRBV30 and TRBJ1-5, the complete variable domain reads SQTIHQWPATLVQPVGSPLSLECTVEGTSNPNLYWYRQAAGRGLQLLFYSVGIGQISSEVPQNLSASRPQDRQFILSSKKLLLSDSGFYLCAWGLRQPQHFGDGTRLSIL.

V gene TRBV13 combines with J gene TRBJ1-2; D is undetermined. Trimming took 4 bases from V and 6 from J, leaving 15 bases between them. Germline CDR1 reads PRHDT; CDR2 reads FYEKMQ (reference sequence). There are 14 residues in the CDR3. The CDR3: CASSSRLPGNGYTF. In nucleotides, the CDR3 is TGTGCCAGCAGCTCGAGACTTCCAGGAAATGGCTACACCTTC. Using reference TRBV13 and TRBJ1-2 for the parts outside the CDR3, the full variable domain is AAGVIQSPRHLIKEKRETATLKCYPIPRHDTVYWYQQGPGQDPQFLISFYEKMQSDKGSIPDRFSAQQFSDYHSELNMSSLELGDSALYFCASSSRLPGNGYTFGSGTRLTVV.

The gene calls are TRBV6-6 and TRBJ2-1; perhaps TRBD2 as D (6 bases). The germline CDR1 and CDR2 sequences are MNHNY and SVGAGI (reference sequence). This CDR3 is 14 amino acids long. V lost 0 bases and J lost 8, with 11 bases in between. As DNA, the CDR3 is TGTGCCAGCAGTTACTCGAGCGGGTTCGATGAGCAGTTCTTC. Its translation is CASSYSSGFDEQFF.

This sequence joins TRBV5-4 and TRBJ2-5; the match to TRBD2 covers 8 bases. The J call is uncertain, as TRBJ2-7 better fits the DNA end. Germline CDR1 reads SGHNT; CDR2 reads YYREEE (reference sequence). The CDR3 is made up of 15 amino acids. Here the CDR3 reads CASSPGAGAEYEQYF. CDR3 bases: TGTGCCAGCAGCCCTGGAGCGGGAGCAGAGTACGAGCAGTACTTC.

This clone was recorded a few times. The CDR3 spells CSARPEAFF. The CDR3 DNA sequence: TGCAGTGCTAGGCCAGAAGCTTTCTTT. J is TRBJ1-1 and V is TRBV20-1, with D uncertain. Per germline, CDR1 DFQATT and CDR2 SNEGSKA (reference sequence). V gave up 3 bases and J gave up 8 bases, with 4 bases separating them. The length of the CDR3 is 9 residues.

V is TRBV6-1 and J is TRBJ1-5; no clear D. The V gene lost 4 bases and the J gene lost 4 bases, with 5 bases spanning the gap. Germline CDR1 is MNHNS and CDR2 is SASEGT. There are 12 residues in the CDR3. The CDR3 nucleotides are TGTGCCAGCAGTGTTCGGAATCAGCCCCAGCATTTT. Protein: CASSVRNQPQHF.

The genes are TRBV2 and TRBJ2-3; TRBD2 aligns across 8 bases. This CDR3 has 16 residues. Germline V CDR1 and CDR2: SNHLY, FYNNEI. J was trimmed by 0 bases and V by 7 bases; bases with no gene match: 9. The chain's CDR3 is CASMGLAGASTDTQYF. For the CDR3, the DNA is TGTGCCAGCATGGGGCTAGCGGGCGCTAGCACAGATACGCAGTATTTT.

This clone was seen a few times. This CDR3 reads CASSPGVLADYGYTF. The CDR3 DNA is TGTGCCAGCTCACCAGGCGTCCTCGCTGACTATGGCTACACCTTC. The chain recombines TRBV18 with TRBJ1-2; no firm D call. V lost 2 bases, J lost 3 bases, and 13 bases lay in between. This CDR3 comprises 15 residues. Germline CDR1 is KGHSH and CDR2 is LQKENI.

The chain couples TRBV6-1 to TRBJ2-5; D possibly uses TRBD1 or TRBD2 (6 bases each). The V end was cut by 6 bases, the J end by 2 bases, with 13 bases between. The CDR3 runs to 14 residues. In germline, CDR1 is MNHNS, CDR2 SASEGT. The DNA of the CDR3 is TGTGCCAGCAGCAAGGGGGGTGGGCAAGAGACCCAGTACTTC. It codes for CASSKGGGQETQYF.

The table lists this clone with a few counts. The chain uses TRBV7-8 and TRBJ2-7; either TRBD1 or TRBD2 may supply D (5 bases each). The CDR3 has 13 residues. Looked up from germline, CDR1 is SGHVS and CDR2 is FQNEAQ. Trimming pared 4 bases from V and 2 bases from J, leaving 9 bases between. CDR3: CASSWDGTYEQYF. CDR3 nucleotides: TGTGCCAGCAGCTGGGACGGTACCTACGAGCAGTACTTC.

The gene calls are TRBV6-5 and TRBJ1-1; no definite D call. The length of the CDR3 is 10 residues. V was pared by 7 bases and J by 8 bases, with 8 bases between. The germline CDR1 and CDR2 sequences are MNHEY and SVGAGI. In DNA form, the CDR3 reads TGTGCCAGCACCGACGGGGAAGCTTTCTTT. Translating it yields CASTDGEAFF.

The rearrangement uses TRBV7-2 and TRBJ2-1; D call uncertain. Between the trimmed V and J ends, which lost 1 base and 3 bases, there was a span of 4 bases. CDR3 length: 13 amino acids. Germline CDR1 reads SGHTA; CDR2 reads FQGNSA. The CDR3 sequence is CASSLVGYNEQFF. The CDR3 DNA follows: TGTGCCAGCAGCTTAGTAGGCTACAATGAGCAGTTCTTC.

The sample holds one count of this clone. This chain joins TRBV9 and TRBJ2-1; 13 positions agree with TRBD2. V lost 0 bases and J lost 6; bases outside the gene matches: 6. Germline V gene sequence: CDR1 SGDLS, CDR2 YYNGEE. The CDR3 length is 17 residues. CDR3 region: CASSVGTSGRGFNEQFF. The CDR3 bases are TGTGCCAGCAGCGTAGGGACTAGCGGGAGAGGCTTCAATGAGCAGTTCTTC.

This clone was counted only a few times. V usage is TRBV11-2 and J usage is TRBJ2-1, with 11 nucleotides matching TRBD2. CDR3 length equals 18 residues. Trimming at V came to 0 bases and at J to 4 bases, leaving 8 bases not matched to a gene. Germline CDR1 and CDR2: SGHAT and FQNNGV. The CDR3 DNA sequence: TGTGCCAGCAGCTTAGATCGTGTCGGGACTAGCGGTTACAATGAGCAGTTCTTC. It specifies CASSLDRVGTSGYNEQFF.

V is TRBV6-5 and J is TRBJ2-7; 7 positions agree with TRBD1. After removal of 10 bases from V and 3 bases from J, the junction contained 12 bases not matched to a gene. Germline CDR1 MNHEY, CDR2 SVGAGI. The CDR3 spans 14 residues. The CDR3 here is CATQSTGAIYEQYF. CDR3 nucleotide sequence: TGTGCCACCCAAAGCACAGGGGCCATCTACGAGCAGTACTTC.

V and J are TRBV28 and TRBJ1-2, with 8 nucleotides matching TRBD1. Looked up from germline, CDR1 is MDHEN and CDR2 is SYDVKM. This CDR3 has 14 amino acids. V shed 5 bases and J 5 bases; nucleotides not matched to a gene: 7. The CDR3 loop reads CASSLRTGHYGYTF. The CDR3 nucleotides read TGTGCCAGCAGTCTCAGGACAGGGCATTATGGCTACACCTTC.

In its sample, this clone was seen a few times. This rearrangement joins TRBV5-4 to TRBJ1-2; D call uncertain. Germline V gene sequence: CDR1 SGHNT, CDR2 YYREEE (reference sequence). The V end was cut by 1 base, the J end by 5 bases, with 12 bases between. The CDR3 has 14 amino acids. CDR3 sequence (DNA): TGTGCCAGCAGCTTGCACAGTGTCGAATATGGCTACACCTTC. Protein product: CASSLHSVEYGYTF.

This chain joins TRBV6-5 and TRBJ1-2; D is uncertain. CDR3 size: 11 residues. V was pared by 2 bases and J by 8 bases, with 6 bases between. CDR1 is MNHEY and CDR2 is SVGAGI in the germline V gene. In DNA form, the CDR3 reads TGTGCCAGCAGTTACCAGGAGGGCTACACCTTC. It yields the protein CASSYQEGYTF.